The table lists the clone carrying this TCR beta chain with many counts. The antigen remains unidentified. Germline lookup yields CDR1 DFQATT and CDR2 SNEGSKA (reference sequence). Between the trimmed V and J ends, which lost 3 bases and 2 bases, there was a span of 10 bases. CDR3 size: 13 residues. These data belong to a study of Graves' ophthalmopathy and Graves' hyperthyroidism. Whole-study results and caveats: Clonotypes were expanded in thyroid at above 0.001 frequency, and most also appeared in blood.

The TCR beta CDR3 regions underwent amplification from RNA transcripts. Second-round multiplex PCR came after a first-round RT-PCR that employed HTBI primers. MiXCR, run by TCRdb on the multiplex PCR reads, gives a single entry per CDR3 protein. The data show some 390,000 distinct CDR3 sequences, about 17% seen once. The chain carries TRBV20-1 and TRBJ1-2, with D uncertain. Specimen: peripheral blood. This clonotype originated in a young woman with Graves' ophthalmopathy. The CDR3 region has the DNA TGCAGTGCTAGGGGCTTGAGAAACTATGGCTACACCTTC. Amino acid sequence: CSARGLRNYGYTF.